These T cell receptor beta chains were read from a single sample in a study of TIL therapy for anti-PD-1-resistant metastatic lung cancer. Sequenced by immunoSEQ multiplex PCR; TCRdb stores in-frame clones only, minus some. The table includes tens of thousands of clones, approximately 70% detected once. The sample was blood, taken at baseline. These receptors were taken from a person aged 25 to 80 with non-small cell lung cancer. Each CDR3 is given with its conserved first and last residue. Fields, in order: V gene, D gene, J gene, clone size, CDR3 protein, CDR3 DNA. D genes are given only for firm matches. The size entry is marked missing in some rows and otherwise reads once, few, many or a size class.

V gene: TRBV10-1; D gene: NA; J gene: TRBJ2-1; clone size: once; CDR3 protein: CASRPELASDEQFF; CDR3 DNA: TGCGCCAGCAGACCAGAACTAGCTAGCGATGAGCAGTTCTTC
V gene: TRBV10-2; D gene: NA; J gene: TRBJ2-5; clone size: NA; CDR3 protein: CASSESSSVLGTQYF; CDR3 DNA: TGCGCCAGCAGTGAGTCTAGTTCAGTTTTGGGGACCCAGTACTTC
V gene: TRBV3-1/TRBV3-2; D gene: NA; J gene: TRBJ2-2; clone size: NA; CDR3 protein: CASSQDPSTGELFF; CDR3 DNA: TGTGCCAGCAGCCAAGATCCTAGCACCGGGGAGCTGTTTTTT
V gene: TRBV2; D gene: NA; J gene: TRBJ1-5; clone size: NA; CDR3 protein: CASRGTGRSNQPQHF; CDR3 DNA: TGTGCCAGCAGAGGTACAGGGAGGAGCAATCAGCCCCAGCATTTT
V gene: TRBV5-5; D gene: TRBD1; J gene: TRBJ2-1; clone size: NA; CDR3 protein: CASSLRVRQGDNEQFF; CDR3 DNA: TGTGCCAGCAGCTTGAGAGTGAGACAGGGGGACAATGAGCAGTTCTTC
V gene: TRBV27; D gene: TRBD2; J gene: TRBJ2-2; clone size: NA; CDR3 protein: CASSFDRGGGTGELFF; CDR3 DNA: TGTGCCAGCAGTTTCGACCGGGGGGGCGGCACCGGGGAGCTGTTTTTT
V gene: TRBV12-5; D gene: NA; J gene: TRBJ1-1; clone size: NA; CDR3 protein: CASGLYSGTEAFF; CDR3 DNA: TGTGCTAGTGGTTTGTATTCAGGGACTGAAGCTTTCTTT
V gene: TRBV7-2; D gene: NA; J gene: TRBJ1-6; clone size: NA; CDR3 protein: CASSPGIGGRGSPLHF; CDR3 DNA: TGTGCCAGCAGCCCCGGAATTGGGGGAAGGGGCTCACCCCTCCACTTT
V gene: TRBV7-9; D gene: NA; J gene: TRBJ1-2; clone size: NA; CDR3 protein: CASSPDWQGPYGYTF; CDR3 DNA: TGTGCCAGCAGCCCTGACTGGCAGGGGCCCTATGGCTACACCTTC
V gene: TRBV18; D gene: NA; J gene: TRBJ2-3; clone size: NA; CDR3 protein: CASSDVGGTTDTQYF; CDR3 DNA: TGTGCCAGCTCAGACGTAGGCGGGACCACAGATACGCAGTATTTT
V gene: TRBV5-5; D gene: NA; J gene: TRBJ1-5; clone size: few; CDR3 protein: CASSRDVSNQPQHF; CDR3 DNA: TGTGCCAGCAGTCGGGACGTTAGCAATCAGCCCCAGCATTTT
V gene: TRBV4-3; D gene: NA; J gene: TRBJ1-6; clone size: NA; CDR3 protein: CASSEIPRSPLHF; CDR3 DNA: TGCGCCAGCAGCGAAATTCCCAGGTCACCCCTCCACTTT
V gene: TRBV4-1; D gene: TRBD2; J gene: TRBJ2-2; clone size: NA; CDR3 protein: CASSQSRLAVNTGELFF; CDR3 DNA: TGCGCCAGCAGCCAATCTAGACTAGCCGTTAACACCGGGGAGCTGTTTTTT
V gene: TRBV19; D gene: TRBD1; J gene: TRBJ1-2; clone size: few; CDR3 protein: CASSIRTGLGYTF; CDR3 DNA: TGTGCCAGTAGTATACGGACAGGACTAGGCTACACCTTC
V gene: TRBV5-1; D gene: TRBD1; J gene: TRBJ2-5; clone size: NA; CDR3 protein: CASRETGGTQYF; CDR3 DNA: TGCGCCAGCAGAGAAACAGGGGGTACCCAGTACTTC
V gene: TRBV5-5; D gene: TRBD1; J gene: TRBJ2-1; clone size: medium-sized; CDR3 protein: CASSSGTGPQNEQFF; CDR3 DNA: TGTGCCAGCAGCTCCGGGACAGGGCCTCAGAATGAGCAGTTCTTC
V gene: TRBV7-2; D gene: NA; J gene: TRBJ1-4; clone size: NA; CDR3 protein: CASSITTAGFEKLFF; CDR3 DNA: TGTGCCAGCAGCATAACAACGGCAGGGTTTGAAAAACTGTTTTTT
V gene: TRBV5-1; D gene: NA; J gene: TRBJ2-7; clone size: NA; CDR3 protein: CASSLAGRNYEQYF; CDR3 DNA: TGCGCCAGCAGCTTGGCCGGAAGGAACTACGAGCAGTACTTC
V gene: TRBV27; D gene: TRBD1; J gene: TRBJ1-1; clone size: NA; CDR3 protein: CASSLARGGNTEAFF; CDR3 DNA: TGTGCCAGCAGTTTAGCCAGGGGGGGGAACACTGAAGCTTTCTTT
V gene: TRBV18; D gene: NA; J gene: TRBJ1-1; clone size: few; CDR3 protein: CASSPRGQNTEAFF; CDR3 DNA: TGTGCCAGCTCACCACGCGGACAGAACACTGAAGCTTTCTTT
V gene: TRBV19; D gene: TRBD1; J gene: TRBJ1-1; clone size: NA; CDR3 protein: CASSINQGANTEAFF; CDR3 DNA: TGTGCCAGTAGTATAAATCAGGGGGCGAACACTGAAGCTTTCTTT
V gene: TRBV14; D gene: NA; J gene: TRBJ1-4; clone size: once; CDR3 protein: CASSPRVRGKLFF; CDR3 DNA: TGTGCCAGCAGCCCAAGGGTCCGGGGAAAACTGTTTTTT
V gene: TRBV11-1; D gene: NA; J gene: TRBJ1-3; clone size: NA; CDR3 protein: CASSGMTQANTIYF; CDR3 DNA: TGTGCCAGCAGCGGAATGACACAAGCAAACACCATATATTTT
V gene: TRBV6-2/TRBV6-3; D gene: TRBD1; J gene: TRBJ1-5; clone size: NA; CDR3 protein: CASSPGGGGQPQHF; CDR3 DNA: TGTGCCAGCAGCCCAGGGGGGGGAGGCCAGCCCCAGCATTTT